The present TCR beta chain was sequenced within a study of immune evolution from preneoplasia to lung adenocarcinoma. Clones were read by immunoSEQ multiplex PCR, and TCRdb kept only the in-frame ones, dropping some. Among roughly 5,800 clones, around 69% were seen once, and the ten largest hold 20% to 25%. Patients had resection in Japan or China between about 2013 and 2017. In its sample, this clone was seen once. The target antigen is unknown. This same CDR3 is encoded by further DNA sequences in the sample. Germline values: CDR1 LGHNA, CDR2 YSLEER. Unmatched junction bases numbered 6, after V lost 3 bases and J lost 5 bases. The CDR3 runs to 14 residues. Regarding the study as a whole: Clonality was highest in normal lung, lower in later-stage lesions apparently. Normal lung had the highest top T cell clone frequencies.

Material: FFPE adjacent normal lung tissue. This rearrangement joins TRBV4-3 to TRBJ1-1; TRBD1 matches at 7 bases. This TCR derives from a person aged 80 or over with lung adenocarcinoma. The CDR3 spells CASSQGSGGTEAFF. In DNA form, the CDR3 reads TGCGCCAGCAGCCAGGGATCAGGGGGAACTGAAGCTTTCTTT.